This TCR beta chain is drawn from a study of multiple sclerosis patients with progressive multifocal leukoencephalopathy. Study outcomes and limitations: In most PML patients, TRB repertoires appeared less diverse by entropy. Findings may reflect JC virus infection or just general immunocompromise. No common TRBV or TRBJ usage or pairing appeared at PML. Expanded clones at PML onset predated and persisted through natalizumab therapy.

Here immunoSEQ multiplex PCR was the method, and the copy in TCRdb shows in-frame clones only, minus some. The table includes 25,000 to 35,000 clones, more than 75% detected once. Worth noting for this clone: Antigen unknown.

The CDR3 spans 13 residues. Trimming shortened V by 8 bases and J by 1 base, and 14 bases separated the two germline ends. Per the germline V gene, CDR1 is GTSNPN and CDR2 is SVGIG (reference sequence). The time point was: time of PML onset. The V gene is TRBV30, the J gene TRBJ1-1; no clear D. This sequence originates from a human donor with progressive multifocal leukoencephalopathy. The sequenced sample was PBMCs, obtained from a patient treated with natalizumab. CDR3: CAERRAANTEAFF. The CDR3 DNA is TGTGCCGAACGGAGGGCAGCGAACACTGAAGCTTTCTTT. Combining the CDR3 with reference TRBV30 and TRBJ1-1 gives the whole variable domain SQTIHQWPATLVQPVGSPLSLECTVEGTSNPNLYWYRQAAGRGLQLLFYSVGIGQISSEVPQNLSASRPQDRQFILSSKKLLLSDSGFYLCAERRAANTEAFFGQGTRLTVV.